These 3 T cell receptor beta chains were all obtained from the same sample, sequenced in a study of identical twins. From the 5' RACE reads, TCRdb called clonotypes with MiXCR, one entry per CDR3 protein. The sample has 500,000 to 600,000 distinct CDR3 sequences; 22% are singletons. These data were also reused for a study on T cells expressing NK-cell markers.

Input material: CD4+ T cells sorted from blood. The receptors stem from a woman under 30 in good health.

There are many counts of this clonotype. This sequence joins TRBV28 and TRBJ2-5; TRBD1 might be the D (5 bases). V was trimmed by 2 bases and J by 5 bases, leaving 12 bases between them. The CDR3 length is 14 residues. Germline CDR1 is MDHEN and CDR2 is SYDVKM. The DNA for the CDR3 is TGTGCCAGCAGTTTAACAGGAATTGATGAGACCCAGTACTTC. The encoded protein is CASSLTGIDETQYF.

This clonotype was found a few times. CDR3 bases: TGTGCCATCAAGGGACTAGCGGGGATGTCCGATACGCAGTATTTT. Amino acids: CAIKGLAGMSDTQYF. The rearrangement links TRBV10-3 to TRBJ2-3; 13 nucleotides align to TRBD2. This CDR3 contains 15 residues. V was pared by 7 bases and J by 6 bases, with 7 bases of the junction left unmatched. CDR1 and CDR2 from the germline V gene are ENHRY and SYGVKD.

In this sample, this clonotype turned up a few times. This chain joins TRBV11-2 and TRBJ2-3; D possibly matches TRBD1 or TRBD2 (6 bases each). This CDR3 spans 17 amino acids. The germline CDR1 and CDR2 sequences are SGHAT and FQNNGV. V was trimmed by 1 base and J by 5 bases, leaving 19 bases between them. The CDR3 bases are TGTGCCAGCAGCTTAGTACTTCGGAGGGGGGCGGGAGATACGCAGTATTTT. Encoded protein: CASSLVLRRGAGDTQYF.